Listed here are 5 T cell receptor beta chains from one sample, sequenced in a study of OX40 agonist ivuxolimab in advanced cancers. TCRdb's copy holds only in-frame clones and misses some; the assay was immunoSEQ multiplex PCR. Of about 92,000 clones in the sample, roughly 93% were seen once. Sequenced here: CD4+ or CD8+ T cells sorted from blood, sampled in a trial of the OX40 agonist ivuxolimab. The source is an adult with an advanced solid tumor such as melanoma, head and neck, liver or kidney cancer.

The count of this clone is one. V is TRBV7-2 and J is TRBJ2-1; possibly TRBD1 for D (6 bases). The CDR3 totals 17 residues. The germline CDR1 and CDR2 sequences are SGHTA and FQGNSA. V lost 5 bases to trimming and J lost 3 bases, with 20 bases between them. The CDR3 sequence: CASSTLHRAPNYNEQFF. The CDR3 coding sequence is TGTGCCAGCAGCACCCTCCACAGGGCCCCCAACTACAATGAGCAGTTCTTC.

The chain carries TRBV10-1 and TRBJ1-1; weak D call: TRBD1 (6 bases). The CDR3 is made up of 13 amino acids. Germline V gives CDR1 WNHNN, CDR2 SYGVQD (reference sequence). The V end lost 4 bases, the J end lost 10 bases, and 16 bases lay between the germline ends. In DNA form, the CDR3 reads TGCGCCAGCAGTGGAGCAGGGGCGCAGAGAGCTTTCTTT. Residues: CASSGAGAQRAFF.

This clone appeared once. The chain recombines TRBV6-5 with TRBJ2-7; D may be TRBD2 (5 bases). Germline lookup yields CDR1 MNHEY and CDR2 SVGAGI. The CDR3 covers 15 residues. The V end was cut by 6 bases, the J end by 5 bases, with 20 bases between. Here the CDR3 reads CASSLTTIGGHEQYF. For the CDR3, the DNA is TGTGCCAGCAGCCTAACGACAATCGGAGGCCACGAGCAGTACTTC.

This clone was seen more than once but under ten times. The V call is TRBV5-1, the J call TRBJ2-3, with a tentative D call TRBD1 (6 bases). The V end lost 0 bases, the J end lost 12 bases, and 17 bases lay between the germline ends. Germline assignment: CDR1 SGHRS and CDR2 YFSETQ. This CDR3 region has 14 residues. The CDR3 loop is CASSLAKGEQGQYF. CDR3 nucleotides: TGCGCCAGCAGCTTGGCCAAGGGAGAACAGGGACAGTATTTT.

The J gene is TRBJ2-4, the V gene TRBV18, with TRBD1 matching 10 bases. Germline V CDR1 and CDR2: KGHSH, LQKENI. The CDR3 loop spans 13 amino acids. The ends lost 5 bases at V and 5 bases at J; junction bases unmatched: 0. DNA for the CDR3: TGTGCCAGCTCAGGACAGGGGGAAAACATTCAGTACTTC. Translation gives CASSGQGENIQYF.